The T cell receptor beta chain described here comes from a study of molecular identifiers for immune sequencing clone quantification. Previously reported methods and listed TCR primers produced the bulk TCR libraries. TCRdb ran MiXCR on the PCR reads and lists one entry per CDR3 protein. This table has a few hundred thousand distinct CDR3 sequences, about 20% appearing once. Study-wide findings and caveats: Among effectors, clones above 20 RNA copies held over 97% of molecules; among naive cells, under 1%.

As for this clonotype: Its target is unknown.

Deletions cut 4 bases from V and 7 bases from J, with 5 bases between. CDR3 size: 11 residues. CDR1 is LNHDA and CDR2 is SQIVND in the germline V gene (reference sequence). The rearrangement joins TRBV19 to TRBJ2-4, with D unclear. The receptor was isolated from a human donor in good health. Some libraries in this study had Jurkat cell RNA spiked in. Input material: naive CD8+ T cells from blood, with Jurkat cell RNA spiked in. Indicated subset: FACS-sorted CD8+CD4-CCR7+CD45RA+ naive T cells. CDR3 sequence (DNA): TGTGCCAGTAGTACACCGAACATTCAGTACTTC. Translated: CASSTPNIQYF.